The 10 T cell receptor beta chains below come from one sample, sequenced in a study of cytomegalovirus exposure and HLA in healthy donors (dated by TCRdb to about 2017). Receptor libraries were prepared by the immunoSEQ multiplex PCR assay. A mixture of 60 forward primers for TCR Vbeta segments and 13 reverse primers for TCR Jbeta segments was used in the multiplex PCR. Imported from immuneACCESS, the table was reduced by TCRdb to in-frame sequences with V and J called. These copies leave out some clones; in studies compared against another copy, an unresolved V gene accounts for under half, and the cause of the remainder is not known. The sample table includes 45,000 to 60,000 clones. Approximately 7% of the sample is held by the ten biggest clonotypes. Input material: PBMCs. All receptors derive from a woman aged 40 to 49 in good health and CMV-seronegative.

As DNA, the CDR3 is TGTGCCAGCAGTGTCGGACAGGGGGATAATTCACCCCTCCACTTT. Protein: CASSVGQGDNSPLHF. V gene TRBV2 combines with J gene TRBJ1-6, with 10 positions matching TRBD1. J gave up 5 bases and V 4 bases, and 2 bases lay outside the gene matches. The CDR3 is 15 amino acids. The germline V gene encodes CDR1 SNHLY and CDR2 FYNNEI.

The chain joins TRBV5-8 to TRBJ1-1; D not certain. The CDR3 is 13 amino acids. Trimming cost V 0 bases and J 8 bases, with 11 bases left between them. CDR1 is SGHTS, CDR2 YDEGEE, per germline. The CDR3 coding sequence is TGTGCCAGCAGCTTGGGTAGCGGGTTAGAAGCTTTCTTT. As protein: CASSLGSGLEAFF.

The rearrangement uses TRBV18 and TRBJ1-3; weak D call: TRBD1 (6 bases). The germline V and J ends were trimmed by 1 base and 0 bases, with 7 bases remaining between them. The CDR3 spans 15 residues. CDR1 is KGHSH, CDR2 LQKENI, per germline. This CDR3 reads CASSPQGVSGNTIYF. CDR3 nucleotides: TGTGCCAGCTCACCACAGGGGGTCTCTGGAAACACCATATATTTT.

The CDR3 region is CAWSVRRQGTEAFF. CDR3 in DNA: TGTGCCTGGAGTGTACGACGGCAGGGCACTGAAGCTTTCTTT. The chain employs TRBV30 and TRBJ1-1; D is perhaps TRBD1 (5 bases). This CDR3 comprises 14 residues. Germline CDR1 GTSNPN, CDR2 SVGIG (reference sequence). Deletions cut 0 bases from V and 4 bases from J, with 12 bases between.

This chain joins TRBV7-3 and TRBJ1-2, with 7 nucleotides matching TRBD1. This CDR3 has 13 amino acids. The germline CDR1 and CDR2 sequences are SGHTA and FQGTGA. V gave up 5 bases and J gave up 4 bases; unmatched junction bases: 4. CDR3 DNA sequence: TGTGCCAGCAGCCCGGGACAGCTCTATGGCTACACCTTC. Translation: CASSPGQLYGYTF.

The V gene is TRBV5-4, the J gene TRBJ2-5; tentative D call: TRBD1 (6 bases). V lost 0 bases to trimming and J lost 1 base, with 13 bases between them. This CDR3 comprises 16 residues. Germline CDR1 reads SGHNT; CDR2 reads YYREEE (reference sequence). The CDR3 DNA follows: TGTGCCAGCAGCTTGGAAACAGGGCCAATCCAAGAGACCCAGTACTTC. Protein sequence: CASSLETGPIQETQYF.

This chain uses TRBV5-6 with TRBJ2-7; TRBD1 matches at 7 bases. The junction had 1 base not matched to a gene; V was cut back by 3 bases and J by 4 bases. Per germline, CDR1 SGHDT and CDR2 YYEEEE. This CDR3 comprises 12 residues. CDR3: CASSSGGYEQYF. CDR3 coding DNA: TGTGCCAGCAGCTCAGGGGGATACGAGCAGTACTTC.

The chain has TRBV19 and TRBJ1-2; TRBD1 matches 12 bases. Germline-derived CDR1 and CDR2 are LNHDA and SQIVND (reference sequence). V lost 3 bases and J lost 5; bases outside the gene matches: 10. The CDR3 has 17 residues. The CDR3 sequence: CASSISPGQGARYGYTF. For the CDR3, the DNA is TGTGCCAGTAGTATCTCCCCGGGACAGGGGGCGCGATATGGCTACACCTTC.

CDR3 region: CASSLYGQPGEDGYTF. The CDR3 DNA sequence: TGCGCCAGCAGCTTGTACGGACAACCCGGGGAGGATGGCTACACCTTC. The V call is TRBV5-1, the J call TRBJ1-2; the D gene is possibly TRBD1 (5 bases). CDR1 and CDR2 (germline): SGHRS, YFSETQ. This CDR3 region has 16 residues. V was shortened by 1 base and J by 6 bases, with 19 bases between the two germline ends.

The chain combines TRBV7-7 with TRBJ2-7; the match to TRBD1 covers 7 bases. There are 15 residues in the CDR3. Germline CDR1 reads SSHAT; CDR2 reads FNYEAQ (reference sequence). V lost 1 base and J lost 1; bases outside the gene matches: 4. CDR3 nucleotides: TGTGCCAGCAGCTTAGGAAGGGACAGTTCCTACGAGCAGTACTTC. Translation: CASSLGRDSSYEQYF. Combining the CDR3 with reference TRBV7-7 and TRBJ2-7 gives the whole variable domain GAGVSQSPRYKVTKRGQDVTLRCDPISSHATLYWYQQALGQGPEFLTYFNYEAQPDKSGLPSDRFSAERPEGSISTLTIQRTEQRDSAMYRCASSLGRDSSYEQYFGPGTRLTVT.